This entry lists 2 T cell receptor beta chains sequenced from one sample in a study of OX40 agonist ivuxolimab in advanced cancers. Sequenced by immunoSEQ multiplex PCR; TCRdb stores in-frame clones only, minus some. The sample consists of fewer than 100,000 clones, roughly 89% of them appearing once. Specimen: CD4+ or CD8+ T cells sorted from blood, collected in a trial of the OX40 agonist ivuxolimab. The source is an adult with an advanced solid tumor such as melanoma, head and neck, liver or kidney cancer.

The V and J genes are TRBV18 and TRBJ1-1; D may be TRBD1 (6 bases). Germline CDR1 and CDR2: KGHSH and LQKENI. The CDR3 totals 15 residues. V shed 2 bases and J shed 1 base, with 11 bases lying between them. This chain's CDR3 is CASSPIGGPNTEAFF. The CDR3 coding sequence is TGTGCCAGCTCACCAATAGGGGGTCCGAACACTGAAGCTTTCTTT.

The V and J genes are TRBV25-1 and TRBJ2-7; D is uncertain. Per germline, CDR1 MGHDK and CDR2 SYGVNS. Deletions cut 3 bases from V and 3 bases from J, with 3 bases between. This CDR3 region has 11 residues. CDR3 DNA sequence: TGTGCCAGCAGTGAGATCTACGAGCAGTACTTC. As protein: CASSEIYEQYF.